This TCR beta chain was obtained from a study of beta chain features in type 1 diabetes. Turning to the study itself: Age and gender were similar between patients and healthy donors, as were cell yields.

What was sequenced were expressed TCRB transcripts, since all of the isolated RNA had been reverse transcribed. Using immunoSEQ multiplex PCR, the repertoire was profiled, and TCRdb retains in-frame clones only, with some absent. Here the sample spans 93,000 or so clones, roughly 28% being singletons. Study-wide results and limits: Sequencing the cDNA could make cells with high TCR expression show up more than they should. When Type 1 diabetes patients were examined, their TCRB CDR3s proved moderately but significantly shorter in all four CD4+ subsets. The similarity of naive, central memory and Treg TCRB repertoires appeared greater among patients than among healthy donors.

About this clone: Its antigen remains unknown.

Germline CDR1 is ENHRY and CDR2 is SYGVKD. J lost 2 bases, V lost 6 bases, and 7 bases had no gene match. This CDR3 spans 16 amino acids. In total, each donor contributed a single heparinised blood draw that averaged about 110 mL. The TCR sequence derives from a woman between 18 and 30 years old with type 1 diabetes. V is TRBV10-3 and J is TRBJ2-2; 9 nucleotides match TRBD2. The sequencing sample was made of central memory CD4+ T cells from blood. CDR3 nucleotide sequence: TGTGCCATCAGCCCCCGCGGGAGGGTAAACACCGGGGAGCTGTTTTTT. This translates into CAISPRGRVNTGELFF.